A selection of T cell receptor beta chains follows, all from one sample in a study of T cell responses to AZD1222 COVID-19 vaccine. Sequenced by immunoSEQ multiplex PCR; TCRdb stores in-frame clones only, minus some. The sample lists tens of thousands of clones; 70% to 90% were seen once. The source was peripheral blood, collected 28 days after the second AZD1222 dose. The receptors stem from an adult who received the AZD1222 COVID-19 vaccine. Both conserved end residues are part of each CDR3. A D gene is named only where the DNA matches it firmly. The size entry is marked missing in some rows and otherwise reads once, few, many or a size class.

d_gene	abundance	v_gene	j_gene	CDR3aa	CDR3nt
-	-	TRBV28	TRBJ2-7	CASSPPGTASYEQYF	TGTGCCAGCAGTCCGCCCGGGACGGCGTCCTACGAGCAGTACTTC
TRBD2	-	TRBV6-1	TRBJ2-7	CASSGSGRASLYPTPQYF	TGTGCCAGCAGTGGCAGCGGGAGGGCCTCTTTATACCCTACGCCCCAGTACTTC
-	-	TRBV10-3	TRBJ2-3	CAIGQSTDTQYF	TGTGCCATCGGACAGAGCACAGATACGCAGTATTTT
-	-	TRBV5-1	TRBJ2-7	CASSLGASGRGYEQYF	TGCGCCAGCAGCTTGGGGGCTTCAGGGAGAGGCTACGAGCAGTACTTC
-	-	TRBV5-1	TRBJ1-1	CASSPGTQNTEAFF	TGCGCCAGCAGCCCGGGGACCCAGAACACTGAAGCTTTCTTT
-	-	TRBV6-1	TRBJ2-4	CASSGSGLAKNIQYF	TGTGCCAGCAGTGGCTCGGGGCTAGCCAAAAACATTCAGTACTTC
TRBD1	-	TRBV7-9	TRBJ1-2	CASSLGDRADGYTF	TGTGCCAGCAGCTTAGGGGACAGGGCGGATGGCTACACCTTC
-	-	TRBV19	TRBJ1-2	CASSIDGNYGYTF	TGTGCCAGTAGTATAGATGGGAACTATGGCTACACCTTC
-	-	TRBV19	TRBJ2-2	CASRIPGWRTGELFF	TGTGCCAGTAGGATACCGGGCTGGAGGACCGGGGAGCTGTTTTTT
TRBD1	once	TRBV24-1	TRBJ2-7	CATSEPGQRNYEQYF	TGTGCCACCAGTGAGCCGGGACAGCGGAACTACGAGCAGTACTTC
-	-	TRBV24-1	TRBJ1-2	CATSETGREDYGYTF	TGTGCCACCAGTGAAACGGGACGGGAGGACTATGGCTACACCTTC
TRBD2	once	TRBV2	TRBJ2-2	CASLLAGGPGSGELFF	TGTGCCAGCCTCCTAGCGGGAGGGCCGGGTTCCGGGGAGCTGTTTTTT
-	once	TRBV12-3/TRBV12-4	TRBJ2-3	CASSFIPGDTQYF	TGTGCCAGCAGTTTTATCCCAGGAGATACGCAGTATTTT
-	-	TRBV25-1	TRBJ2-7	CASSEGLSGRASYEQYF	TGTGCCAGCAGTGAGGGTCTGTCGGGGCGGGCGTCCTACGAGCAGTACTTC
TRBD1	-	TRBV19	TRBJ1-1	CASTPGGSNTEAFF	TGTGCCAGTACCCCAGGGGGCAGCAACACTGAAGCTTTCTTT
-	-	TRBV27	TRBJ1-5	CASSFGGGQPQHF	TGTGCCAGCAGTTTTGGGGGGGGGCAGCCCCAGCATTTT
TRBD1	-	TRBV29-1	TRBJ1-1	CSVDRGRNTEAFF	TGCAGCGTCGACAGGGGGAGGAACACTGAAGCTTTCTTT